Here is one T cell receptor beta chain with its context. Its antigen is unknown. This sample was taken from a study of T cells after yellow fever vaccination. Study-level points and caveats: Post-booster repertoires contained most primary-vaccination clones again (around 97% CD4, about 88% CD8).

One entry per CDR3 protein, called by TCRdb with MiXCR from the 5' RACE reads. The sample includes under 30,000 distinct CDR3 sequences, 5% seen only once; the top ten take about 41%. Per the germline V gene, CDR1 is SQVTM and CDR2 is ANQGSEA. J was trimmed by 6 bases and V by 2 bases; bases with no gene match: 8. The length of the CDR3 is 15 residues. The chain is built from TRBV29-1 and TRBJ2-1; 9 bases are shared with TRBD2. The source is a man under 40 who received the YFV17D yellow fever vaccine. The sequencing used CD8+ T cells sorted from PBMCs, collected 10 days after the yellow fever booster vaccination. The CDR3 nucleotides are TGCAGCGTTGAAAATCCGGGACTAGCCTCCAATGAGCAGTTCTTC. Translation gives CSVENPGLASNEQFF.